The clone carrying this T cell receptor (beta chain) was picked up a small number of times. The data stem from a study of blood T cell repertoires in COVID-19. Germline lookup yields CDR1 SGHRS and CDR2 YFSETQ. The V and J ends lost 5 bases and 8 bases, in that order; junction bases with no gene match: 16. CDR3 size: 16 residues. The assay was immunoSEQ multiplex PCR, and TCRdb's table has in-frame clones only and misses some. Here the sample spans a few hundred thousand clones, 80% to 90% being singletons. This TCR derives from a man between 40 and 49 years old in a cohort exposed to, infected with or recovered from COVID-19 (not recorded which). The gene calls are TRBV5-1 and TRBJ1-2; TRBD1 matches at 9 bases. Sequencing was performed on PBMCs or T cells enriched from blood (not recorded which). The chain's CDR3 is CASSYDPGQGGWGYTF. The CDR3, as DNA: TGCGCCAGCAGTTACGATCCGGGACAGGGTGGATGGGGCTACACCTTC.